The 6 T cell receptor beta chains below come from one sample, sequenced in a study of blood T cells in healthy people across ages. Using a J-beta primer mix together with a sample-barcoded 5' primer, a second PCR was run for roughly 6 to 12 cycles. TCRdb ran MiXCR on the 5' RACE reads and lists one entry per CDR3 protein. The sample shows roughly 1.4 million distinct CDR3 sequences, 59% of them seen only once. Sequencing used blood. The receptors were sampled from a man between 18 and 35 years old in good health.

The sample holds one count of this clonotype. V usage is TRBV29-1 and J usage is TRBJ2-7; D gene uncertain. The DNA end is more similar to TRBJ2-5, so the J call may be wrong. The CDR3 runs 13 residues. Germline V gene sequence: CDR1 SQVTM, CDR2 ANQGSEA. The CDR3 is CSSCWGSPETQYF. The DNA for the CDR3 is TGCAGCTCATGTTGGGGTTCTCCAGAGACCCAGTACTTC.

The chain uses TRBV6-6 and TRBJ2-5; 12 bases match TRBD2. Losses at the gene ends were 8 bases for V and 1 base for J; bases not matched to a gene: 5. CDR1 and CDR2 from the germline V gene are MNHNY and SVGAGI (reference sequence). This CDR3 region has 15 residues. The CDR3 loop reads CASGLTSGSQETQYF. CDR3 nucleotides: TGTGCCAGCGGCCTGACTAGCGGGAGCCAAGAGACCCAGTACTTC.

V is TRBV28 and J is TRBJ2-5; TRBD1 is a possible D gene (5 bases). Matching the DNA end better, TRBJ2-7 makes the J call doubtful. CDR1 is MDHEN and CDR2 is SYDVKM in the germline V gene. This CDR3 has 14 residues. The CDR3 nucleotides are TGTGCCAGCAGTTTAAGAGGTGAAGGGGACGAGCAGTACTTC. It specifies CASSLRGEGDEQYF.

The chain combines TRBV7-2 with TRBJ2-1; TRBD2 is a possible D gene (5 bases). V shed 4 bases and J shed 4 bases, with 14 bases lying between them. The CDR3 sequence is 15 residues long. Germline CDR1 reads SGHTA; CDR2 reads FQGNSA. CDR3 nucleotide sequence: TGTGCCAGCAGCTACTCGGGGATTCGATACAATGAGCAGTTCTTC. This translates into CASSYSGIRYNEQFF.

This clonotype was observed once. The chain is built from TRBV10-3 and TRBJ1-1, with D possibly being TRBD1 (6 bases). This CDR3 region has 15 residues. V gave up 0 bases and J gave up 7 bases, with 15 bases separating them. Germline CDR1 reads ENHRY; CDR2 reads SYGVKD. This CDR3 reads CAISESGGGGSEAFF. The CDR3 DNA sequence: TGTGCCATCAGTGAGTCGGGCGGAGGGGGGAGTGAAGCTTTCTTT.

The chain joins TRBV29-1 to TRBJ2-7; D possibly uses TRBD1 or TRBD2 (5 bases each). CDR1 SQVTM and CDR2 ANQGSEA come from the germline V gene. This CDR3 comprises 15 residues. V lost 4 bases to trimming and J lost 10 bases, with 26 bases between them. In DNA form, the CDR3 reads TGCAGCGTTGGCATGCCCGTGGCCCCGCCAAGGGACCAGTACTTC. Translation: CSVGMPVAPPRDQYF.